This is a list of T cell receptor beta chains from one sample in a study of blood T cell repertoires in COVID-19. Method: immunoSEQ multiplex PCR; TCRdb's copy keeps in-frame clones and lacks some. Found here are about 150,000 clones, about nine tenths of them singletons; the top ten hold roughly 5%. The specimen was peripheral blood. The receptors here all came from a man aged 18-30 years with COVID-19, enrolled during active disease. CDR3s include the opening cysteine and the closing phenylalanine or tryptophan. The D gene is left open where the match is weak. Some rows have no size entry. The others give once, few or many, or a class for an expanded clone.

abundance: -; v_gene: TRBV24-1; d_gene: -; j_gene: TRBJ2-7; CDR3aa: CATSDLVEGIYEQYF; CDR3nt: TGTGCCACCAGTGATTTAGTAGAGGGAATCTACGAGCAGTACTTC
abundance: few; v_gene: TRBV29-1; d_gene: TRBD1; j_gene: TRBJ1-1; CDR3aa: CSVEGRGLTEAFF; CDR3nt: TGCAGCGTTGAAGGCAGGGGGCTAACTGAAGCTTTCTTT
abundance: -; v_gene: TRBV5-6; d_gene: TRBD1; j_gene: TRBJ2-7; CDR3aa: CASSLGTGHEQYF; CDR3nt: TGTGCCAGCAGCTTGGGGACAGGGCACGAGCAGTACTTC
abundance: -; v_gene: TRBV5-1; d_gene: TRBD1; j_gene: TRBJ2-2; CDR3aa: CASSFGQGATGELFF; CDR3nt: TGCGCCAGCAGCTTCGGACAGGGGGCCACCGGGGAGCTGTTTTTT
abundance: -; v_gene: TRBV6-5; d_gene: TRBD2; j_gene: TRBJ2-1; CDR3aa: CASRGGPREQFF; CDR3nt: TGTGCCAGCAGGGGAGGGCCGCGGGAGCAGTTCTTC
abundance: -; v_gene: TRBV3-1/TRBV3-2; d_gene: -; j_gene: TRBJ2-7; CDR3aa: CASSHRGGGYEQYF; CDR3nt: TGTGCCAGCAGCCACCGGGGTGGAGGCTACGAGCAGTACTTC
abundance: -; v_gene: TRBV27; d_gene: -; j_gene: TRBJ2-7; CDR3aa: CASAPRATGTYEQYF; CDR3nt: TGTGCCAGCGCCCCGAGGGCCACAGGGACCTACGAGCAGTACTTC
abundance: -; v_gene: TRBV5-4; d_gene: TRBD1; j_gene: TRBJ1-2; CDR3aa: CASSRDRAANYGYTF; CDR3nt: TGTGCCAGCAGCCGAGACAGGGCTGCTAACTATGGCTACACCTTC
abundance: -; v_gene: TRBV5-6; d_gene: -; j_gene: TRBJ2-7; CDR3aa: CASSLVGLDEQYF; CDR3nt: TGTGCCAGCAGCTTGGTCGGGTTGGATGAGCAGTACTTC
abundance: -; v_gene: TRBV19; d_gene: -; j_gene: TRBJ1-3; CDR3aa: CASRDKGIYSGNTIYF; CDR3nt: TGTGCCAGTCGGGACAAGGGGATATACTCTGGAAACACCATATATTTT
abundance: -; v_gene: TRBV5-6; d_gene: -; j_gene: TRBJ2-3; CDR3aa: CASSLAAGFTDTQYF; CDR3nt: TGTGCCAGCAGCTTGGCGGCGGGGTTCACAGATACGCAGTATTTT
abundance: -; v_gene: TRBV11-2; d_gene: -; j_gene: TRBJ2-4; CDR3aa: CASSLVSGQGDIQYF; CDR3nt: TGTGCCAGCAGCTTAGTTTCCGGACAAGGGGACATTCAGTACTTC
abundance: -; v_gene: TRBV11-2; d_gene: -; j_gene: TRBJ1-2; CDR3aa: CASRTDSDYGYTF; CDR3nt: TGTGCCAGCAGAACGGACAGTGACTATGGCTACACCTTC
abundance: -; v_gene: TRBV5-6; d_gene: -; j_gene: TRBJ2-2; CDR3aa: CASSPGLGTGELFF; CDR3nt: TGTGCCAGCAGCCCCGGACTTGGCACCGGGGAGCTGTTTTTT
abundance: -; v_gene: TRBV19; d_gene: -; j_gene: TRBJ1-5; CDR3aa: CASSIISSNQPQHF; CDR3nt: TGTGCCAGTAGTATAATCAGTAGCAATCAGCCCCAGCATTTT
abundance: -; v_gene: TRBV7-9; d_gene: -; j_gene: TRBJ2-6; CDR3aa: CASSLSRGTGANVLTF; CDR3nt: TGTGCCAGCAGCTTAAGCAGGGGTACTGGGGCCAACGTCCTGACTTTC
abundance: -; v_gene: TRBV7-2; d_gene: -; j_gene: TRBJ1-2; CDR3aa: CASSLYRVEGYTF; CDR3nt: TGTGCCAGCAGCTTATACAGGGTGGAGGGCTACACCTTC
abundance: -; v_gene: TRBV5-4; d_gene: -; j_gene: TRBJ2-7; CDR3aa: CASSSPLGPSEQYF; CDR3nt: TGTGCCAGCAGCTCTCCCTTGGGTCCTAGCGAGCAGTACTTC
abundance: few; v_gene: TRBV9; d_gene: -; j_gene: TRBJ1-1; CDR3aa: CASSVGGYTEAFF; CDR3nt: TGTGCCAGCAGCGTTGGGGGGTACACTGAAGCTTTCTTT
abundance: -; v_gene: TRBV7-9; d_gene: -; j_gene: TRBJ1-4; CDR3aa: CASSHPGADYEKLFF; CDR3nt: TGTGCCAGCAGCCACCCAGGGGCAGATTATGAAAAACTGTTTTTT
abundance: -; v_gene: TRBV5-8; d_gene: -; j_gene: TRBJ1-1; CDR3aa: CASSPLRANTEAFF; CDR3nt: TGTGCCAGCAGCCCGCTTCGAGCTAACACTGAAGCTTTCTTT
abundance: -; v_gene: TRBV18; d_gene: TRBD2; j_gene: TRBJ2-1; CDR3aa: CASSPPASGRDEQFF; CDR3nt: TGTGCCAGCTCACCACCCGCTAGCGGGAGGGATGAGCAGTTCTTC
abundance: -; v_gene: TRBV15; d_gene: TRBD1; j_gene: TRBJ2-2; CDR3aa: CATSPGTGATGELFF; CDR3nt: TGTGCCACCAGCCCCGGGACAGGGGCCACCGGGGAGCTGTTTTTT
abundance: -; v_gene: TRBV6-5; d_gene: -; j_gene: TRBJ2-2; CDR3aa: CASRLTANTGELFF; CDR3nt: TGTGCCAGCAGGCTTACAGCGAACACCGGGGAGCTGTTTTTT
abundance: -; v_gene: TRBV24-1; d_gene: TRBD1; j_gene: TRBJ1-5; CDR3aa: CATRSIKFTGDQPQHF; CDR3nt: TGTGCCACCAGATCCATAAAATTTACAGGGGATCAGCCCCAGCATTTT
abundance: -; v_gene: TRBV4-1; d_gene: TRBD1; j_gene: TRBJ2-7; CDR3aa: CASSHSVGQDYEQYF; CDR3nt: TGCGCCAGCAGCCATTCGGTGGGACAGGACTACGAGCAGTACTTC
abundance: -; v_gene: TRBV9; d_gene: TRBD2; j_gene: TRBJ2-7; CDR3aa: CASSAGTSGYEQYF; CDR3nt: TGTGCCAGCAGCGCCGGGACTAGCGGGTACGAGCAGTACTTC
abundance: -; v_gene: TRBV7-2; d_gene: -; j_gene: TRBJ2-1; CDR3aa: CASTSGSYNEQFF; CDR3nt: TGTGCCAGCACCAGCGGATCCTACAATGAGCAGTTCTTC
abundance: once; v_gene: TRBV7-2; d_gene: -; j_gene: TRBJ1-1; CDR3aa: CASSLGAMNTEAFF; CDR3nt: TGTGCCAGCAGCCTGGGGGCCATGAACACTGAAGCTTTCTTT
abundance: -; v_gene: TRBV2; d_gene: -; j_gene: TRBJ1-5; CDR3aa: CASRLQGLSNQPQHF; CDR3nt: TGTGCCAGCAGATTACAGGGTTTAAGCAATCAGCCCCAGCATTTT
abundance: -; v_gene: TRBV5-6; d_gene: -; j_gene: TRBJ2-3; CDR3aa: CASSSIDRRDTQYF; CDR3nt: TGTGCCAGCAGCTCTATCGACAGGCGAGATACGCAGTATTTT
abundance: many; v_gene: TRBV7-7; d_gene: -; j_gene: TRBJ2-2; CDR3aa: CASSSNRARTGELFF; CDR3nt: TGTGCCAGCAGCTCGAACAGGGCGAGGACCGGGGAGCTGTTTTTT
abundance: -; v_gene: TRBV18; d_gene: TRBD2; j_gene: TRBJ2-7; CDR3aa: CASSGGTSSSYEQYF; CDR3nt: TGTGCCAGCTCAGGGGGGACTAGCAGTAGTTACGAGCAGTACTTC
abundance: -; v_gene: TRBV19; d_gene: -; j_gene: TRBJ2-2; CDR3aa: CASSMVGIARGGELFF; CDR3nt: TGTGCCAGTAGTATGGTGGGGATTGCCAGGGGCGGGGAGCTGTTTTTT
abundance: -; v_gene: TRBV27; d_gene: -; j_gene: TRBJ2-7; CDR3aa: CASSLSPVGRVNEQYF; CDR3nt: TGTGCCAGCAGTTTATCTCCTGTCGGGAGAGTGAACGAGCAGTACTTC
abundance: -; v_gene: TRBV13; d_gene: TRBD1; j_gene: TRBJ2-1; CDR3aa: CASSVGQGVDNEQFF; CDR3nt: TGTGCCAGCAGCGTCGGACAGGGTGTCGACAATGAGCAGTTCTTC
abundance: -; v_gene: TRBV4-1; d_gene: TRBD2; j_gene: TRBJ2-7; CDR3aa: CASSQVAGVSYEQYF; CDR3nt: TGCGCCAGCAGCCAAGTGGCGGGAGTAAGTTACGAGCAGTACTTC
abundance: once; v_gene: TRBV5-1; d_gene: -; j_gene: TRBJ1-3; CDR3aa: CASSLTDSGNTIYF; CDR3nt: TGCGCCAGCAGCTTAACAGACTCTGGAAACACCATATATTTT
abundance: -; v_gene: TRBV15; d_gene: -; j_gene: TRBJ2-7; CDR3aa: CATGRTDRRYEQYF; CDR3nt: TGTGCCACCGGTAGGACGGACCGGAGGTACGAGCAGTACTTC
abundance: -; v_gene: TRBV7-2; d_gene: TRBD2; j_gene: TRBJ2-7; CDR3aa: CASSHRLAGAYEQYF; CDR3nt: TGTGCCAGCAGCCACCGACTAGCGGGAGCCTACGAGCAGTACTTC
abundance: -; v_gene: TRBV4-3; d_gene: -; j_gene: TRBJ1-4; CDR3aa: CASSRSETDPDEKLLF; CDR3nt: TGCGCCAGCAGCCGCTCCGAGACAGATCCTGATGAAAAACTGCTTTTT
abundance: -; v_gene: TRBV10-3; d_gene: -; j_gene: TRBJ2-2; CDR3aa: CAIKSVGTLANTGELFF; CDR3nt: TGTGCCATCAAAAGTGTCGGGACACTTGCGAACACCGGGGAGCTGTTTTTT
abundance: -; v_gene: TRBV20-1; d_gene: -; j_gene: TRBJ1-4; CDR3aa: CSASMGPRGTTNEKLFF; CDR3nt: TGCAGTGCTAGTATGGGTCCCCGGGGGACAACTAATGAAAAACTGTTTTTT
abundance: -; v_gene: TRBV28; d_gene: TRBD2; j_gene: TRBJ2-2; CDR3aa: CASSFSSGNTGELFF; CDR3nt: TGTGCCAGCAGTTTTTCTAGCGGGAACACCGGGGAGCTGTTTTTT
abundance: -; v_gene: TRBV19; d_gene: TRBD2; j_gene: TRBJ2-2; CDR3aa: CASSNLAGVPGELFF; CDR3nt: TGTGCCAGTAGTAACCTAGCGGGAGTACCCGGGGAGCTGTTTTTT
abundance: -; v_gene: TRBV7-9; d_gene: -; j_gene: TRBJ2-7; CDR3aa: CASSSVRRAASYEQYF; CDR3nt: TGTGCCAGCAGCTCCGTTCGGCGGGCCGCCTCCTACGAGCAGTACTTC
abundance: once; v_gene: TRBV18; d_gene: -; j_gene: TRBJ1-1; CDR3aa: CASSPPRGGSSPEAFF; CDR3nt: TGTGCCAGCTCACCACCTAGGGGTGGGTCCAGCCCTGAAGCTTTCTTT
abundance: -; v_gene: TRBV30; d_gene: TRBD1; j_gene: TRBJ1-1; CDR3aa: CAWRRQGNTEAFF; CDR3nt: TGTGCCTGGCGTCGACAGGGCAACACTGAAGCTTTCTTT
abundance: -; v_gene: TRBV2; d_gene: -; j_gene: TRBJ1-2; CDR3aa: CASSDHGNYGYTF; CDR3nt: TGTGCCAGCAGTGACCACGGTAACTATGGCTACACCTTC
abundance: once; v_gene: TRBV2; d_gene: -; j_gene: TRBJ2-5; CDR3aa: CASSEVGETQYF; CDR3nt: TGTGCCAGCAGTGAAGTGGGCGAGACCCAGTACTTC
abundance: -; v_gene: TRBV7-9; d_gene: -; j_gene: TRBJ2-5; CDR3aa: CASSLVASRDQETQYF; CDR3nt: TGTGCCAGCAGCTTAGTGGCGTCGAGGGACCAAGAGACCCAGTACTTC
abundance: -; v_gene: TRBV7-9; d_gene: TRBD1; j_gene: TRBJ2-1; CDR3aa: CASSRDRVRSNEQFF; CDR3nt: TGTGCCAGCAGCCGAGACAGGGTTCGTTCCAATGAGCAGTTCTTC
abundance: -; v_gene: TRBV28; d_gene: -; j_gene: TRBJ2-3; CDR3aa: CASRRGETDTQYF; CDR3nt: TGTGCCAGCAGGCGCGGGGAGACAGATACGCAGTATTTT
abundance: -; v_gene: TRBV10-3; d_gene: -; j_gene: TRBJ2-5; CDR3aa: CAISESTARQHF; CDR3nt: TGTGCCATCAGTGAGTCGACGGCAAGACAGCACTTC
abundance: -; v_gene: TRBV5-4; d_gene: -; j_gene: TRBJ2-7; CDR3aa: CASSGTGFNPEQYF; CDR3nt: TGTGCCAGCAGCGGAACAGGGTTCAATCCCGAGCAGTACTTC
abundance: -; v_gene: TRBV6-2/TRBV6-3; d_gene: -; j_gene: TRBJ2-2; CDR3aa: CASSYEGGPTGELFF; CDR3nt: TGTGCCAGCAGTTATGAGGGAGGCCCGACCGGGGAGCTGTTTTTT
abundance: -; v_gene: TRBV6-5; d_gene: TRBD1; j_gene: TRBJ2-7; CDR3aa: CASVAGTGSYEQYF; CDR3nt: TGTGCCAGCGTAGCCGGGACAGGGTCTTACGAGCAGTACTTC
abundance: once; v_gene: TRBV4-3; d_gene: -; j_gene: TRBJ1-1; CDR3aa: CASSQEPGATTEAFF; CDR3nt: TGCGCCAGCAGCCAAGAACCAGGGGCTACCACTGAAGCTTTCTTT